The T cell receptor (beta chain) described here comes from a study of shared clonotypes between healthy human individuals. This CDR3 comprises 17 residues. The trim removed 6 bases at V and 4 bases at J, leaving 12 bases unmatched. Germline V gene sequence: CDR1 LNHDA, CDR2 SQIVND (reference sequence). This table comes from immunoSEQ multiplex PCR, and its TCRdb copy is limited to in-frame clones, with some not included. The repertoire holds 850,000 to 1,200,000 clones, with 60% to 80% as singletons. This sequence originates from a young man in good health. The specimen was memory CD4+ T cells sorted from blood. Subset of the sample: CD45RA-negative fraction. The chain combines TRBV19 with TRBJ1-2, with 12 positions matching TRBD1. The CDR3 loop reads CASSETGTGGIVYGYTF. The CDR3 DNA sequence: TGTGCCAGTAGCGAAACCGGGACAGGGGGCATTGTCTATGGCTACACCTTC.